The subject of this entry is one T cell receptor beta chain. This sample was taken from a study of response to subunit inactivated influenza vaccine. TCRdb recomputed calls from the RT-PCR reads with MiXCR, one row per CDR3 protein. The table records around 540,000 distinct CDR3 sequences, about 12% of them present only once. V dropped 2 bases and J dropped 2 bases, with 10 bases sitting between them. This CDR3 has 14 amino acids. In germline, CDR1 is SGHTA, CDR2 FQGNSA. The receptor was isolated from a man between 45 and 60 years old who received an inactivated influenza vaccine. The source was PBMCs from blood, collected on the day of vaccination. This chain joins TRBV7-2 and TRBJ2-7; D may be TRBD1 or TRBD2 (5 bases each). The CDR3 sequence: CASSLHQGPYEQYF. The CDR3 DNA reads TGTGCCAGCAGCTTACATCAGGGACCCTACGAGCAGTACTTC. The full variable domain, with the rest looked up from reference TRBV7-2 and TRBJ2-7, is GAGVSQSPSNKVTEKGKDVELRCDPISGHTALYWYRQSLGQGLEFLIYFQGNSAPDKSGLPSDRFSAERTGGSVSTLTIQRTQQEDSAVYLCASSLHQGPYEQYFGPGTRLTVT.